The rows below give T cell receptor beta chains drawn from one sample of a study of patients and donors after allogeneic stem cell transplantation. TCRdb independently ran MiXCR on the RT-PCR reads; one entry per CDR3 protein. Altogether approximately 25,000 distinct CDR3 sequences are present, around 31% being singletons, with the ten largest covering just under 50%. The sequenced sample was blood, either unsorted or a sorted T cell fraction (not recorded which). The receptors originated from a human donor who was either an allogeneic HSCT recipient or a stem cell or donor lymphocyte infusion donor (not recorded which). It is not recorded whose cells these are; they may come from a transplant donor. CDR3s include the opening cysteine and the closing phenylalanine or tryptophan. Fields, in order: CDR3 protein, J gene, V gene.

CDR3: CASSLLTSGVTSSYNEQFF
J: TRBJ2-1
V: TRBV27

CDR3: CASSLGGRPGGMFNQPQHF
J: TRBJ1-5
V: TRBV7-2

CDR3: CASSLYKNTEAFF
J: TRBJ1-1
V: TRBV7-9

CDR3: CSASLADSSYNEQFF
J: TRBJ2-1
V: TRBV20-1

CDR3: CASSQSRDRGLYNEQFF
J: TRBJ2-1
V: TRBV23-1

CDR3: CASSPDLGPGNTIYF
J: TRBJ1-3
V: TRBV9

CDR3: CATSENNYGYTF
J: TRBJ1-2
V: TRBV24-1

CDR3: CAISAAGGLTGELFF
J: TRBJ2-2
V: TRBV10-3

CDR3: CASSFGGGLYNEQFF
J: TRBJ2-1
V: TRBV12-3/TRBV12-4

CDR3: CSASPQGGNTEAFF
J: TRBJ1-1
V: TRBV20-1

CDR3: CAIRLTGIMNTEAFF
J: TRBJ1-1
V: TRBV10-3

CDR3: CASSWGQADEAFF
J: TRBJ1-1
V: TRBV5-6

CDR3: CASSVETAQETQYF
J: TRBJ2-5
V: TRBV9

CDR3: CSARDPGPLDTWRQHF
J: TRBJ1-5
V: TRBV20-1

CDR3: CASSPRTGTDTQYF
J: TRBJ2-3
V: TRBV6-5

CDR3: CASTLDGGARNEQFF
J: TRBJ2-1
V: TRBV5-4

CDR3: CASSRFGSNYGYTF
J: TRBJ1-2
V: TRBV27

CDR3: CANGGFYNEQFF
J: TRBJ2-1
V: TRBV7-9

CDR3: CASGRANQPQHF
J: TRBJ1-5
V: TRBV9

CDR3: CSVEGALTRTDTQYF
J: TRBJ2-3
V: TRBV29-1

CDR3: CASSLLLAQPQHF
J: TRBJ1-5
V: TRBV3-1

CDR3: CASSSWTGQNSPLHF
J: TRBJ1-6
V: TRBV7-3

CDR3: CASSEARGGAFF
J: TRBJ1-1
V: TRBV6-1

CDR3: CAISERTGRTGELFF
J: TRBJ2-2
V: TRBV10-3

CDR3: CASSLREPLYNSPLHF
J: TRBJ1-6
V: TRBV12-3/TRBV12-4

CDR3: CASSQGGEAFF
J: TRBJ1-1
V: TRBV3-1

CDR3: CASSLQSGGGADTQYF
J: TRBJ2-3
V: TRBV7-2

CDR3: CASNPQGRGYTF
J: TRBJ1-2
V: TRBV6-6

CDR3: CASSWGGTSPLHF
J: TRBJ1-6
V: TRBV5-6

CDR3: CSARTGTGGPSEAFF
J: TRBJ1-1
V: TRBV20-1

CDR3: CASSGRQSTFDEQYF
J: TRBJ2-7
V: TRBV6-1

CDR3: CASSSLSGTDTQYF
J: TRBJ2-3
V: TRBV7-2

CDR3: CSVVGATGHYGYTF
J: TRBJ1-2
V: TRBV29-1

CDR3: CASSSWTRGTDTQYF
J: TRBJ2-3
V: TRBV5-1

CDR3: CASSLVGGRWETQYF
J: TRBJ2-5
V: TRBV28

CDR3: CASSYSQSSYNSPLHF
J: TRBJ1-6
V: TRBV6-6

CDR3: CASSQEGGTGAYGYTF
J: TRBJ1-2
V: TRBV4-2

CDR3: CSVRGQVYGYTF
J: TRBJ1-2
V: TRBV20-1

CDR3: CASSRPGGYNEQYF
J: TRBJ2-7
V: TRBV7-9

CDR3: CASPMEGEREGYTF
J: TRBJ1-2
V: TRBV28

CDR3: CSAKAGWQYF
J: TRBJ2-4
V: TRBV20-1

CDR3: CAPGLADIQETQYF
J: TRBJ2-5
V: TRBV12-5

CDR3: CASSHRESSEAFF
J: TRBJ1-1
V: TRBV12-3/TRBV12-4

CDR3: CSVYGLAGGSQETQYF
J: TRBJ2-5
V: TRBV29-1

CDR3: CASSQAHLNTEAFF
J: TRBJ1-1
V: TRBV3-1

CDR3: CSARPPGTPYNSPLHF
J: TRBJ1-6
V: TRBV20-1

CDR3: CASSLGLLGPPYQPQHF
J: TRBJ1-5
V: TRBV5-5

CDR3: CASSLWAGSVDTQYF
J: TRBJ2-3
V: TRBV28

CDR3: CASSWTGGLYNEQFF
J: TRBJ2-1
V: TRBV7-2

CDR3: CASSFNNSPLHF
J: TRBJ1-6
V: TRBV7-9

CDR3: CASSLDMSSKAQYF
J: TRBJ2-3
V: TRBV11-2

CDR3: CAISSTGATYNEQFF
J: TRBJ2-1
V: TRBV10-3

CDR3: CASSPEARDARETQYF
J: TRBJ2-5
V: TRBV7-9

CDR3: CASSEGPGAGYGYTF
J: TRBJ1-2
V: TRBV6-1

CDR3: CASSYSAGRGAFF
J: TRBJ1-1
V: TRBV6-5